This T cell receptor beta chain was profiled in a study of cytomegalovirus exposure and HLA in healthy donors. Study as a whole: The roughly 120 validation repertoires, a later analysis reported, used the same platform as the 666 first-cohort repertoires.

TCRdb's copy holds only in-frame clones and misses some; the assay was immunoSEQ multiplex PCR. Here the sample spans 150,000 to 160,000 clones, 86% being singletons. J was trimmed by 4 bases and V by 5 bases; bases with no gene match: 9. Germline CDR1 LNHDA, CDR2 SQIVND (reference sequence). The CDR3 extends over 16 amino acids. About this clone itself: The antigen is not known.

Separate from the approximately 670-subject first cohort was the 120-subject validation cohort, to which the donors belonged. Regarding the study as a whole: CMV antigen specificity of three CMV-associated chains was confirmed in vitro. Overall, under 200 TCR beta chains were annotated as cytomegalovirus-associated.

This clonotype was sampled from a young man in good health and CMV-seropositive. The rearrangement uses TRBV19 and TRBJ2-2; TRBD1 agrees at 8 bases. The specimen sequenced was PBMCs. CDR3 amino acids: CASSPRDRTLTGELFF. The CDR3 DNA reads as TGTGCCAGTAGTCCCCGGGACAGGACCCTCACCGGGGAGCTGTTTTTT.